This T cell receptor (beta chain) was sequenced in a study of cytomegalovirus exposure and HLA in healthy donors. Overall study results and limits: Most TCRs appeared rarely, but some public TCRs recurred in many donors. A prior analysis recorded that most TCR beta V segments were productive about 87% or about 30% of the time.

These donors counted as nominally healthy when sampled, but unrecorded immune exposures were likely. A note on this clone: Its target is not known.

This CDR3 has 17 amino acids. The J segment lost 7 bases and the V segment lost 1 base, leaving 10 bases of the junction unmatched. Germline loops: CDR1 LGHNA, CDR2 YSLEER. The primer mix had 60 Vbeta and 13 Jbeta primers. The protocol was immunoSEQ multiplex PCR, while the TCRdb copy is restricted to in-frame clones and leaves out a portion. The sample shows some 110,000 clones, about 83% of them seen only once. The TCR originated in a man in his late teens or twenties in good health and CMV-seronegative. The V gene is TRBV4-3, the J gene TRBJ2-1, with 10 bases lining up with TRBD2. Sequencing used PBMCs. CDR3 sequence: CASSQGVQREGPNEQFF. The CDR3 nucleotides read TGCGCCAGCAGCCAAGGGGTCCAGCGGGAGGGCCCTAATGAGCAGTTCTTC.